The T cell receptor beta chain described here comes from a study of cytomegalovirus exposure and HLA in healthy donors. General observations from the study: Some segments of the V type, notably TRBV6-2 and TRBV6-3, were excluded as indistinguishable.

The PCR had 60 Vbeta and 13 Jbeta primers. TCRdb keeps only in-frame clones here, not all; method: immunoSEQ multiplex PCR. Of about 140,000 clones in the sample, roughly 78% are singletons; the top ten hold 2% to 2.5%. CDR1 MNHNY and CDR2 SVGAGI come from the germline V gene (reference sequence). Trimming took 6 bases from V and 5 from J; bases not matched to a gene: 12. The CDR3 extends over 15 amino acids. In its sample, this clone was seen once. Its antigen is undetermined. The receptor was derived from a man aged 30 to 39 in good health and CMV-seronegative. Material for sequencing was PBMCs. The chain uses TRBV6-6 and TRBJ1-1; 7 bases map to TRBD1. As DNA, the CDR3 is TGTGCCAGCAGCTACCTGGAGGGGGCGGGTACTGAAGCTTTCTTT. It encodes CASSYLEGAGTEAFF.